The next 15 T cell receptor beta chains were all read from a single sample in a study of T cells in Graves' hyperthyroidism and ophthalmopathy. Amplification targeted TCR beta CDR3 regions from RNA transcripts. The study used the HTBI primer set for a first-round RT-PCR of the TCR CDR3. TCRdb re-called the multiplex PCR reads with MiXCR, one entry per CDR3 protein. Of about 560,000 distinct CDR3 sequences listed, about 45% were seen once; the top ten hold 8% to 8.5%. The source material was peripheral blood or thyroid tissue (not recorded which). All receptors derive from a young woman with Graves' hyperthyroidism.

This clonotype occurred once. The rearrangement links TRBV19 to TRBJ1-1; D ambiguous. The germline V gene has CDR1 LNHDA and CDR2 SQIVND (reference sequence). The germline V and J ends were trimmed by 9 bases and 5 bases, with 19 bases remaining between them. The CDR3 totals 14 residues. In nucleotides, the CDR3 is TGTGCCAGCATAAAGTCCGGGGTCCGGACTGAAGCTTTCTTT. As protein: CASIKSGVRTEAFF. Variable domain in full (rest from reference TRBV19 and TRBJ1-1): DGGITQSPKYLFRKEGQNVTLSCEQNLNHDAMYWYRQDPGQGLRLIYYSQIVNDFQKGDIAEGYSVSREKKESFPLTVTSAQKNPTAFYLCASIKSGVRTEAFFGQGTRLTVV.

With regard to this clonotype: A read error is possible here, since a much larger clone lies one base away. This CDR3 is CNALVTGAEQYF. The CDR3 region has the DNA TGCAATGCGCTAGTCACAGGGGCCGAGCAGTACTTC. The V gene is TRBV20-1, the J gene TRBJ2-7; 7 bases are a match to TRBD1. Germline loops: CDR1 DFQATT, CDR2 SNEGSKA (reference sequence). CDR3 size: 12 residues.

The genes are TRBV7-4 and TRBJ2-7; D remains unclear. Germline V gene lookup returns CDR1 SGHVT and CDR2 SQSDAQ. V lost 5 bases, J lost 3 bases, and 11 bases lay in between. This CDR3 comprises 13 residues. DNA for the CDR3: TGTGCCAGCAGCCAAGACGCGAACTACGAGCAGTACTTC. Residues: CASSQDANYEQYF.

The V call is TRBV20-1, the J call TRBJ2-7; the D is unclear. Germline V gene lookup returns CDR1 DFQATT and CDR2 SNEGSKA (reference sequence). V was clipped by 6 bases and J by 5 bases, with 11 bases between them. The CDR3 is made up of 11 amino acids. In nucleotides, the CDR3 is TGCAGTGCCGAAGCTGGGGACGAGCAGTACTTC. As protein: CSAEAGDEQYF.

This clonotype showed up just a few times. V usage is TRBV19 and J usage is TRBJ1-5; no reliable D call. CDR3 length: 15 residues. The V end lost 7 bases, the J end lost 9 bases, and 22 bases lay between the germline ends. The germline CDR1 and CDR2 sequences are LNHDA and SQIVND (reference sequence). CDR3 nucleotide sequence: TGTGCCAGTAATCGCGGGCCCAGTGCCCCATGGCCCCAGCATTTT. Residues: CASNRGPSAPWPQHF.

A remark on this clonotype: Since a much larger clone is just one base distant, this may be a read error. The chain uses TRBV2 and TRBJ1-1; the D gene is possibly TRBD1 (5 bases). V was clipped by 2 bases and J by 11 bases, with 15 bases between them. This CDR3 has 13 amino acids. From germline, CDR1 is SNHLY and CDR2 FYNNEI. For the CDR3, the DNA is TGTGCCAGCAGTGAACTTCAGGGCAACTTGGCTTTCTTT. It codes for CASSELQGNLAFF.

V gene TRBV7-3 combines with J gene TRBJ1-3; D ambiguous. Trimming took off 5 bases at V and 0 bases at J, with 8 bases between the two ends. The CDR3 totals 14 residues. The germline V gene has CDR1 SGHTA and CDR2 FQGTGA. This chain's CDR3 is CASSPLNSGNTIYF. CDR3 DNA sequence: TGTGCCAGCAGCCCACTTAACTCTGGAAACACCATATATTTT.

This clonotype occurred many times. For the CDR3, the DNA is TGTGCCAGCAGTGCCCTGAACAGCCAAGAGACCCAGTACTTC. It specifies CASSALNSQETQYF. The genes are TRBV25-1 and TRBJ2-5; no reliable D call. Trimming left V 4 bases short and J 1 base short, with 10 bases between. Germline CDR1 is MGHDK and CDR2 is SYGVNS. The CDR3 runs to 14 residues.

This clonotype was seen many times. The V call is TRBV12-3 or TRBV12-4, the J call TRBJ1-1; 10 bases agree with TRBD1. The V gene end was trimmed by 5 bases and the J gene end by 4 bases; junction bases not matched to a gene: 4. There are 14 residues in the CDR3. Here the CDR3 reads CASSQGQGSTEAFF. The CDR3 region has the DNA TGTGCCAGCAGTCAGGGACAGGGGAGCACTGAAGCTTTCTTT.

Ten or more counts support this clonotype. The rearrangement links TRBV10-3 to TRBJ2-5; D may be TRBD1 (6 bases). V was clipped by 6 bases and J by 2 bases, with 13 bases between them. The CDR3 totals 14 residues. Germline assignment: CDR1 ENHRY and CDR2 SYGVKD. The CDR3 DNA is TGTGCCATCAGCACTGGACAGACTCAAGAGACCCAGTACTTC. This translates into CAISTGQTQETQYF.

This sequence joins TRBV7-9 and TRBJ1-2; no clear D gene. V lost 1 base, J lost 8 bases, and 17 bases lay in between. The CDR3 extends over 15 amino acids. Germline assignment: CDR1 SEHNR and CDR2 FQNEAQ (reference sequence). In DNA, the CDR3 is TGTGCCAGCAGCTTAGGAGGCGGTTACAGAGGGGGCTACACCTTC. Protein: CASSLGGGYRGGYTF.

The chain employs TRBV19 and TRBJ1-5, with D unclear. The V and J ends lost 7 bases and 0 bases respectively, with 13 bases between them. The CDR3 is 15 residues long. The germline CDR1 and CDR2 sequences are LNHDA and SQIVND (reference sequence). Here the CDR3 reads CASMSAVYSNQPQHF. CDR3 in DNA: TGTGCCAGTATGTCTGCTGTCTATAGCAATCAGCCCCAGCATTTT.

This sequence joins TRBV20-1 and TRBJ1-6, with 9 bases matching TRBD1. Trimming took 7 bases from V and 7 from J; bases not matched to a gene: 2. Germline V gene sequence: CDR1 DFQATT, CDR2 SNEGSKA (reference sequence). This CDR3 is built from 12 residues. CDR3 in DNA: TGCAGTGACGGGACAGGGAATTCACCCCTCCACTTT. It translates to CSDGTGNSPLHF.

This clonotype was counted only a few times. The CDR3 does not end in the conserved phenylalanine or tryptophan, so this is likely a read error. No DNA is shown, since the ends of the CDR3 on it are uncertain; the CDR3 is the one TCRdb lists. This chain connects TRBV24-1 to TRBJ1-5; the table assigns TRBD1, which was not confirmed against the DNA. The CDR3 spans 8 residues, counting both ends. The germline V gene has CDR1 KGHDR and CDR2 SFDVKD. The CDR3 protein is CATSDGPG.

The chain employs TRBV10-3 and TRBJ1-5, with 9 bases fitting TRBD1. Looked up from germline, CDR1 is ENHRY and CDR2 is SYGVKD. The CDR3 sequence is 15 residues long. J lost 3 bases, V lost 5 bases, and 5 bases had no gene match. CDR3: CAISSTGGPNQPQHF. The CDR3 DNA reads TGTGCCATCAGTTCCACAGGGGGCCCCAATCAGCCCCAGCATTTT.